The present T cell receptor (beta chain) was sequenced within a study of CD8+CD57+ T cells in acquired aplastic anemia. Overall study findings and caveats: Patients and healthy controls showed no significant CD8+ Simpson's diversity difference. The study identified more than 25 CD8+ CDR3 sequences shared by patients and controls.

Those patients picked for sequencing had displayed CD8+CD57+ cell expansion on flow cytometry. Germline loops: CDR1 SGHAT, CDR2 FQNNGV. The V end was cut by 5 bases, the J end by 2 bases, with 9 bases between. The CDR3 spans 13 residues. This clonotype was picked up many times. Its target is unknown. The use of genomic DNA as template underpinned the TCR beta VDJ and CDR3 profiling. TCRdb reprocessed the reads via MiXCR and lists one record per CDR3 protein. The sample has 150,000 to 200,000 distinct CDR3 sequences, approximately 48% seen once. The receptor was isolated from a human donor with aplastic anemia. The source material was sorted CD4+, CD8+, or CD8+CD57+ T cells (not recorded which) from PBMCs. V is TRBV11-2 and J is TRBJ2-5; no reliable D call. This CDR3 reads CASSPTSQETQYF. In nucleotides, the CDR3 is TGTGCCAGCAGCCCCACATCTCAAGAGACCCAGTACTTC.